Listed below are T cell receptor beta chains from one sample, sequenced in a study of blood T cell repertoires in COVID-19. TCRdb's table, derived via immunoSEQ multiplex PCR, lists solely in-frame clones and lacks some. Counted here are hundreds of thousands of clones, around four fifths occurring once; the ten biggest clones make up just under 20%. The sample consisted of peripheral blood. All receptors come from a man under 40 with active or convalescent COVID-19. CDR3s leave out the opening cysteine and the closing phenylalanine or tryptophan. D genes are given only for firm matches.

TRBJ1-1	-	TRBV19	ASTKGDTIVSTEAF
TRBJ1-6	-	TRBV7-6	ASSLVQGGNSPLH
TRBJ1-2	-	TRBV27	ASSLQGYSGYT
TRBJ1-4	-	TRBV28	ATPELPRHEKLF
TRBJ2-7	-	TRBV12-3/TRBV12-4	ASSLGVSDEQY
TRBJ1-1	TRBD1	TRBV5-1	ASSFTPFTGGNGDTEAF
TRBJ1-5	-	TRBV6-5	ASSRRGTNQPQH
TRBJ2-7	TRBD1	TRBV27	ASSPSQGAYEQY
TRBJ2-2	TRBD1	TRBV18	ASSQQGATNTGELF
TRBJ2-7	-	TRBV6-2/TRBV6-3	ASSGGGGTSYEQY
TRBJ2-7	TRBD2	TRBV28	ASSGQVFLSGRRSSYEQY
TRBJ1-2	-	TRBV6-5	ASSYEAGAYYGYT
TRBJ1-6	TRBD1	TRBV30	AWSPHRGRRSSYNSPLH
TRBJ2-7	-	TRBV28	ASRGLYEQY
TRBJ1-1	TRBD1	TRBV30	AWSGPGQGRPNTEAF
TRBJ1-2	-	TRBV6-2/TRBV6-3	ASSYRSNYGYT
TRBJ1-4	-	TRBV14	ASSPRGDEKLF
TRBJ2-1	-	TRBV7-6	ASSLTDNEQF
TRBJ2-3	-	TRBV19	ASSPRATLFPSTDTQY
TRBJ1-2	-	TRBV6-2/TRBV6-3	ASSYAAGLT
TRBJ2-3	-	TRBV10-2	ASKAEATDTQY
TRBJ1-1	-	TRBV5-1	ASSLGAGTEAF
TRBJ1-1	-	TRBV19	ASNPRQEIGTEAF
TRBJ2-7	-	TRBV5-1	ASSPLLGGSGQY
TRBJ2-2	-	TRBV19	ASKYSPNTGELF
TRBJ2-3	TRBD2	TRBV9	ASSGAPASGGVTQY
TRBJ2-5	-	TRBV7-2	ASSSSAGLQETQY
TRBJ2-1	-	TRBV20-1	SASKEVYNEQF
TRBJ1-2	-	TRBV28	ASRPTGRAYGYT
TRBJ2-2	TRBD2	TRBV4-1	ASSQGGLAGRRNTGELF
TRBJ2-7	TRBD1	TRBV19	ASSIGGDRAAEQY
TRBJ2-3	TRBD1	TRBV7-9	ASSLPGDSRTDTQY
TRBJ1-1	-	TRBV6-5	ASSYSNRRNTEAF
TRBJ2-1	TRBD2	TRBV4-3	ASSVGLAGDRQTEQF
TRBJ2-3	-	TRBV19	ASRAGGTTDTQY
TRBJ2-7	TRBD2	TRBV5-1	ASSQTSGPYEQY
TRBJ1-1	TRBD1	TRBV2	ASSTTGASTEAF
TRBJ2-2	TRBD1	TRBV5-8	ASSDRDRGAGELF
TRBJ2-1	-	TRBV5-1	ASSLEASASDEQF
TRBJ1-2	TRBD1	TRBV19	ASSLTGGILT
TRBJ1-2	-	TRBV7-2	ASSSRAGFEGYT
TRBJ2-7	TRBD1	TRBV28	ASSGDRLNEQY
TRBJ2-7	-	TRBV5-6	ASSRYEQSYEQY
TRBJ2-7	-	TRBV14	ASSRTPPGAYEQY
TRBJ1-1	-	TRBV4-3	ASSQIGDYTEAF